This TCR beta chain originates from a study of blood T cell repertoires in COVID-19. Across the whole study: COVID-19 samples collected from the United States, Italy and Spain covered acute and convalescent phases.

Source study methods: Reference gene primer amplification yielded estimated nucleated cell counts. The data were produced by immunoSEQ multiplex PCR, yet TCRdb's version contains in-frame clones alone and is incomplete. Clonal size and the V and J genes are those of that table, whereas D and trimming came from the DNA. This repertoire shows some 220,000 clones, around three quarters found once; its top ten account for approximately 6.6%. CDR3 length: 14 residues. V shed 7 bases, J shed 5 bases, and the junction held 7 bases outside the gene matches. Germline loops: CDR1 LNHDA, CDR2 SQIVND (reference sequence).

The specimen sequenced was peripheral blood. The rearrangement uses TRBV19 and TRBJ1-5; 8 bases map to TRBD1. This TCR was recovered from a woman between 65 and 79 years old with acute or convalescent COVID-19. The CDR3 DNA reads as TGTGCCAGTAATGTACAGGGGGGATATCAGCCCCAGCATTTT. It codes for CASNVQGGYQPQHF.